These 30 T cell receptor beta chains were all obtained from the same sample, sequenced in a study of radiotherapy plus CTLA-4 blockade in lung cancer. TCRdb's table, derived via immunoSEQ multiplex PCR, lists solely in-frame clones and lacks some. Of about 31,000 clones in the sample, roughly three quarters are singletons; the top ten hold roughly 4.8%. The input for sequencing was peripheral blood, taken from a patient treated with radiotherapy plus ipilimumab. These receptor sequences come from a human donor with non-small cell lung cancer whose response to radiotherapy plus ipilimumab could not be evaluated.

The rearrangement joins TRBV18 to TRBJ1-1; D ambiguous. The V gene lost 2 bases and the J gene lost 4 bases, with 20 bases spanning the gap. The CDR3 loop spans 17 amino acids. Looked up from germline, CDR1 is KGHSH and CDR2 is LQKENI. DNA of the CDR3: TGTGCCAGCTCACCAACACAAACGACAAGGGCGGGCACTGAAGCTTTCTTT. Residues: CASSPTQTTRAGTEAFF.

The chain links TRBV19 to TRBJ1-1; D is possibly TRBD1 (5 bases). This CDR3 spans 16 amino acids. Germline assignment: CDR1 LNHDA and CDR2 SQIVND (reference sequence). V lost 3 bases and J 2 bases, leaving 16 bases between the germline ends. The CDR3 DNA reads TGTGCCAGTAGTATCATAGGGGCAGGATCAAACACTGAAGCTTTCTTT. It is translated as CASSIIGAGSNTEAFF.

The gene calls are TRBV15 and TRBJ2-1, with 9 nucleotides matching TRBD1. Germline CDR1 reads LNHNV; CDR2 reads YYDKDF (reference sequence). CDR3 length equals 18 residues. With V trimmed by 0 bases and J by 7 bases, 13 bases remained unmatched. The CDR3 bases are TGTGCCACCAGCAGAGAACAGGGGGCAGGGGTAGGTCGGAATGAGCAGTTCTTC. Translating gives CATSREQGAGVGRNEQFF.

The chain couples TRBV7-2 to TRBJ2-7; D may be TRBD2 (6 bases). V lost 1 base and J 3 bases, leaving 13 bases between the germline ends. The CDR3 extends over 15 amino acids. CDR1 is SGHTA and CDR2 is FQGNSA in the germline V gene. CDR3 region: CASSLELTGVYEQYF. In DNA form, the CDR3 reads TGTGCCAGCAGCTTAGAGTTGACGGGAGTCTACGAGCAGTACTTC.

The rearrangement links TRBV5-1 to TRBJ1-4; D possibly corresponds to TRBD1 (5 bases). With 4 bases removed from V and 0 bases from J, the gap between germline ends came to 10 bases. CDR1 is SGHRS, CDR2 YFSETQ, per germline. The CDR3 sequence is 15 residues long. The CDR3 loop is CASSPTATTNEKLFF. The CDR3 DNA reads TGCGCCAGCAGCCCGACAGCCACAACTAATGAAAAACTGTTTTTT.

The rearrangement joins TRBV25-1 to TRBJ1-4; 10 bases fit TRBD1. The CDR3 length is 13 residues. The ends lost 6 bases at V and 5 bases at J; junction bases unmatched: 0. From germline, CDR1 is MGHDK and CDR2 SYGVNS. The CDR3 loop reads CASRGQGNEKLFF. Here the CDR3 DNA reads TGTGCCAGCAGGGGACAGGGGAATGAAAAACTGTTTTTT.

The V call is TRBV20-1, the J call TRBJ2-1; D gene ambiguous. Trimming shortened V by 3 bases and J by 7 bases, and 4 bases separated the two germline ends. CDR1 is DFQATT, CDR2 SNEGSKA, per germline (reference sequence). This CDR3 is 10 amino acids long. The CDR3 nucleotides read TGCAGTGCTAGCGTGAATGAGCAGTTCTTC. Protein sequence: CSASVNEQFF.

The V call is TRBV11-2, the J call TRBJ2-3; TRBD2 matches 7 bases. Germline trimming cut 2 bases from V and 0 bases from J; bases unmatched to any gene: 8. The CDR3 is 17 amino acids. CDR1 is SGHAT and CDR2 is FQNNGV in the germline V gene. CDR3: CASSLSWGAGSTDTQYF. CDR3 bases: TGTGCCAGCAGCTTAAGTTGGGGAGCGGGGAGCACAGATACGCAGTATTTT.

The chain uses TRBV7-8 and TRBJ2-3; TRBD2 matches 10 bases. The CDR3 sequence is 16 residues long. CDR1 and CDR2 from the germline V gene are SGHVS and FQNEAQ. V dropped 5 bases and J dropped 4; count of bases not matched to a gene: 9. The CDR3 reads CASSARIAGGADTQYF. In nucleotides, the CDR3 is TGTGCCAGCAGCGCCCGCATAGCGGGAGGCGCAGATACGCAGTATTTT. The full variable domain, in which reference TRBV7-8 and TRBJ2-3 provide the parts outside the CDR3, is GAGVSQSPRYKVAKRGQDVALRCDPISGHVSLFWYQQALGQGPEFLTYFQNEAQLDKSGLPSDRFFAERPEGSVSTLKIQRTQQEDSAVYLCASSARIAGGADTQYFGPGTRLTVL.

V and J are TRBV6-5 and TRBJ1-5; tentatively, D is TRBD1 (6 bases). Trimming left V 2 bases short and J 7 bases short, with 9 bases between. This CDR3 has 13 residues. Germline CDR1 MNHEY, CDR2 SVGAGI. The CDR3 loop reads CASSYQGQQPQHF. CDR3 nucleotide sequence: TGTGCCAGCAGTTACCAGGGGCAGCAGCCCCAGCATTTT.

The V and J genes are TRBV18 and TRBJ1-1, with 8 bases matching TRBD1. Germline V gene sequence: CDR1 KGHSH, CDR2 LQKENI. This CDR3 has 14 amino acids. V trimming: 6 bases; J trimming: 0 bases; junction bases outside the gene matches: 3. CDR3 bases: TGTGCCAGCTCCCAGGACAGGGTGAACACTGAAGCTTTCTTT. This sequence encodes CASSQDRVNTEAFF.

The chain links TRBV5-1 to TRBJ1-5; tentatively, D is TRBD1 (6 bases). CDR1 is SGHRS, CDR2 YFSETQ, per germline. CDR3 length: 15 amino acids. Trimming left V 4 bases short and J 0 bases short, with 11 bases between. CDR3 bases: TGCGCCAGCAGCCCAGGGGCCAATAGCAATCAGCCCCAGCATTTT. Its translation: CASSPGANSNQPQHF.

The chain has TRBV6-5 and TRBJ1-2; D uncertain. The ends were cut back, 5 bases at V and 6 bases at J, with 13 bases in the middle. CDR3 size: 13 residues. Germline V lookup: CDR1 MNHEY, CDR2 SVGAGI. This CDR3 reads CASSLLGSDGYTF. CDR3 sequence (DNA): TGTGCCAGCAGTCTGCTAGGGAGCGATGGCTACACCTTC.

This clone was seen only a few times. The V call is TRBV28, the J call TRBJ2-3; TRBD2 matches 11 bases. V dropped 7 bases and J dropped 11; count of bases not matched to a gene: 14. Germline assignment: CDR1 MDHEN and CDR2 SYDVKM. This CDR3 is built from 15 residues. CDR3 sequence: CASTSYGTSGRGQYF. The CDR3 bases are TGTGCCAGCACCTCGTACGGGACTAGCGGCCGTGGGCAGTATTTT.

The sample holds one count of this clone. The chain links TRBV9 to TRBJ1-6; D call uncertain. Trimming shortened V by 3 bases and J by 2 bases, and 9 bases separated the two germline ends. The V gene's germline CDR1 is SGDLS and CDR2 YYNGEE. The CDR3 covers 15 residues. The DNA of the CDR3 is TGTGCCAGCAGCGCAACCGGGACCTATAATTCACCCCTCCACTTT. Protein sequence: CASSATGTYNSPLHF.

This chain joins TRBV19 and TRBJ2-1, with D uncertain. The CDR3 runs 17 residues. Deletions cut 2 bases from V and 2 bases from J, with 16 bases between. The germline V gene encodes CDR1 LNHDA and CDR2 SQIVND (reference sequence). As DNA, the CDR3 is TGTGCCAGTAGTATACTCAGAGGCTCCCCCACCTACAATGAGCAGTTCTTC. Amino acid sequence: CASSILRGSPTYNEQFF.

V and J are TRBV28 and TRBJ1-1, with TRBD1 matching 8 bases. Trimming removed 6 bases from V and 1 base from J; junction bases left unmatched: 7. The V gene's germline CDR1 is MDHEN and CDR2 SYDVKM. The CDR3 has 15 residues. CDR3 DNA sequence: TGTGCCAGCAGAACGTGGGACAGGCCGAACACTGAAGCTTTCTTT. This encodes CASRTWDRPNTEAFF. The full variable domain, completed using reference TRBV28 and TRBJ1-1, is DVKVTQSSRYLVKRTGEKVFLECVQDMDHENMFWYRQDPGLGLRLIYFSYDVKMKEKGDIPEGYSVSREKKERFSLILESASTNQTSMYLCASRTWDRPNTEAFFGQGTRLTVV.

This chain uses TRBV27 with TRBJ1-3; D might be TRBD1 (5 bases). V dropped 6 bases and J dropped 4 bases, with 7 bases sitting between them. The CDR3 has 12 amino acids. Germline CDR1 is MNHEY and CDR2 is SMNVEV (reference sequence). CDR3 in DNA: TGTGCCAGCAGGGGGCTAGGAAACACCATATATTTT. Protein product: CASRGLGNTIYF.

The V gene is TRBV29-1, the J gene TRBJ2-1; D not resolved. The V gene lost 0 bases and the J gene lost 8 bases, with 8 bases spanning the gap. CDR1 is SQVTM, CDR2 ANQGSEA, per germline. CDR3 length: 12 residues. Here the CDR3 DNA reads TGCAGCGTTGAAGATGTGAGAGATGAGCAGTTCTTC. Encoded protein: CSVEDVRDEQFF.

The V gene is TRBV29-1, the J gene TRBJ2-5; 10 nucleotides match TRBD2. Unmatched junction bases numbered 10, after V lost 2 bases and J lost 4 bases. Germline loops: CDR1 SQVTM, CDR2 ANQGSEA. CDR3 length: 16 amino acids. This chain's CDR3 is CSVEMGLAGVGETQYF. The CDR3 DNA is TGCAGCGTTGAAATGGGTCTAGCGGGGGTGGGAGAGACCCAGTACTTC.

The chain uses TRBV21-1 and TRBJ2-7; no check of the table's D call, TRBD1, against the DNA was made. TRBV21-1 is assigned pseudogene status. This CDR3 comprises 14 residues. In DNA form, the CDR3 reads TGTGCCAGCAGCAAAGGTCAGGGGGGCTACGAGCAGTACTTC. This translates into CASSKGQGGYEQYF.

The chain carries TRBV27 and TRBJ2-3; 8 bases are a match to TRBD2. Trimming removed 7 bases from V and 2 bases from J; junction bases left unmatched: 8. The CDR3 contains 15 residues. CDR1 and CDR2 from the germline V gene are MNHEY and SMNVEV (reference sequence). In DNA form, the CDR3 reads TGTGCCAGCATGCGGCTAGCGGGTCTCACAGATACGCAGTATTTT. This encodes CASMRLAGLTDTQYF.

This clone turned up a few times. This sequence joins TRBV7-2 and TRBJ1-3; D uncertain. Germline V gives CDR1 SGHTA, CDR2 FQGNSA. Trimming pared 1 base from V and 9 bases from J, leaving 7 bases between. The CDR3 has 12 residues. CDR3 bases: TGTGCCAGCAGCTTAGGGGGAGCCACCATATATTTT. Its protein is CASSLGGATIYF.

The chain links TRBV29-1 to TRBJ2-2, with D hard to call. CDR3 length: 12 amino acids. Trimming pared 2 bases from V and 3 bases from J, leaving 4 bases between. Germline CDR1 is SQVTM and CDR2 is ANQGSEA. CDR3 protein: CSVERDTGELFF. The DNA for the CDR3 is TGCAGCGTTGAAAGAGACACCGGGGAGCTGTTTTTT.

The rearrangement joins TRBV6-1 to TRBJ1-4, with a tentative D call TRBD1 (5 bases). Germline V CDR1 and CDR2: MNHNS, SASEGT. The CDR3 runs to 15 residues. Trimming removed 6 bases from V and 0 bases from J, with 11 bases in between. The CDR3 reads CASRAGTSTNEKLFF. The CDR3 DNA is TGTGCCAGCAGGGCAGGGACTTCAACTAATGAAAAACTGTTTTTT.

This chain links TRBV7-6 with TRBJ2-1; 10 nucleotides match TRBD1. The CDR3 loop spans 19 amino acids. Germline loops: CDR1 SGHVS, CDR2 FNYEAQ. Trimming cost V 5 bases and J 9 bases; bases outside gene matches: 22. CDR3 in DNA: TGTGCCAGCAGCCCATACGGTCCGGGCCTCCGGGACAGGGGTACTGAGCAGTTCTTC. It encodes CASSPYGPGLRDRGTEQFF.

The V gene is TRBV19, the J gene TRBJ2-7; TRBD1 matches 7 bases. The J segment lost 1 base and the V segment lost 0 bases, leaving 0 bases of the junction unmatched. Germline CDR1 is LNHDA and CDR2 is SQIVND (reference sequence). The CDR3 is 14 residues long. CDR3 nucleotide sequence: TGTGCCAGTAGTATAGACAGGGGGTCCTACGAGCAGTACTTC. It translates to CASSIDRGSYEQYF.

This clone was picked up a small number of times. The rearrangement links TRBV7-9 to TRBJ2-7, with D possibly TRBD1 on 6 matching bases. In germline, CDR1 is SEHNR, CDR2 FQNEAQ (reference sequence). This CDR3 is built from 14 residues. Deletions cut 0 bases from V and 2 bases from J, with 8 bases between. The CDR3 bases are TGTGCCAGCAGCTTAGCGGACAGCCCCTACGAGCAGTACTTC. Its protein product is CASSLADSPYEQYF.

The V gene is TRBV10-3, the J gene TRBJ2-2, with D maybe TRBD2 (5 bases). CDR3 length: 14 amino acids. Trimming pared 1 base from V and 4 bases from J, leaving 7 bases between. Germline CDR1 ENHRY, CDR2 SYGVKD. The DNA for the CDR3 is TGTGCCATCAGTGAGTTCGGGATCACCGGGGAGCTGTTTTTT. The encoded protein is CAISEFGITGELFF.

This chain connects TRBV18 to TRBJ1-4; TRBD1 is a possible D gene (5 bases). V lost 5 bases, J lost 3 bases, and 16 bases lay in between. Germline lookup yields CDR1 KGHSH and CDR2 LQKENI. There are 16 residues in the CDR3. This chain's CDR3 is CASSELNGAANEKLFF. DNA for the CDR3: TGTGCCAGCTCAGAATTGAATGGGGCGGCTAATGAAAAACTGTTTTTT.